A single sample is the source of the 18 T cell receptor beta chains below, sequenced in a study of neoadjuvant nivolumab and ipilimumab in lung cancer. Measured with immunoSEQ multiplex PCR; TCRdb has only the in-frame clones, and not every one. Of approximately 9,000 clones in the sample, roughly 84% were seen once. Sequenced material: tumor tissue, taken after neoadjuvant nivolumab, alone or with ipilimumab, at or shortly before surgery. The receptors come from an adult with non-small cell lung cancer.

The rearrangement joins TRBV2 to TRBJ2-6; the D is unclear. The CDR3 spans 15 residues. Trimming left V 3 bases short and J 4 bases short, with 10 bases between. Germline assignment: CDR1 SNHLY and CDR2 FYNNEI. CDR3 residues: CASSDLGSGANVLTF. DNA for the CDR3: TGTGCCAGCAGTGATTTGGGGTCAGGGGCCAACGTCCTGACTTTC.

This chain links TRBV2 with TRBJ1-2, with D possibly being TRBD1 (6 bases). The germline CDR1 and CDR2 sequences are SNHLY and FYNNEI. V was shortened by 4 bases and J by 6 bases, with 12 bases between the two germline ends. The CDR3 loop spans 13 amino acids. CDR3 loop: CASSVRGSDGYTF. CDR3 nucleotide sequence: TGTGCCAGCAGTGTCAGGGGATCGGATGGCTACACCTTC.

The V and J genes are TRBV9 and TRBJ1-3; 9 bases align to TRBD1. The germline gives CDR1 SGDLS, CDR2 YYNGEE. Losses at the gene ends were 3 bases for V and 3 bases for J; bases not matched to a gene: 7. There are 16 residues in the CDR3. As DNA, the CDR3 is TGTGCCAGCAGCGGCGGACAGGGGCTCGGTGGAAACACCATATATTTT. It codes for CASSGGQGLGGNTIYF.

This chain links TRBV28 with TRBJ2-7, with 10 bases lining up with TRBD2. This CDR3 is built from 16 residues. The germline V gene encodes CDR1 MDHEN and CDR2 SYDVKM. With V trimmed by 6 bases and J by 3 bases, 11 bases remained unmatched. The CDR3 region is CASSPPDTSGIYEQYF. The CDR3 DNA follows: TGTGCCAGCAGCCCCCCGGATACTAGCGGGATCTACGAGCAGTACTTC.

The chain has TRBV18 and TRBJ1-2; 11 bases map to TRBD1. This CDR3 is 16 amino acids long. Germline V gene data show CDR1 as KGHSH and CDR2 as LQKENI. V gave up 6 bases and J gave up 4 bases; unmatched junction bases: 10. The CDR3 sequence: CASSEGQGDLSYGYTF. In nucleotides, the CDR3 is TGTGCCAGCTCGGAGGGACAGGGGGATTTAAGCTATGGCTACACCTTC.

The chain's CDR3 is CASRDRVFGNTIYF. Here the CDR3 DNA reads TGTGCCAGTAGGGACAGGGTTTTTGGAAACACCATATATTTT. The chain uses TRBV25-1 and TRBJ1-3; 9 bases are shared with TRBD1. This CDR3 spans 14 amino acids. The junction had 6 bases not matched to a gene; V was cut back by 9 bases and J by 3 bases. Germline V CDR1 and CDR2: MGHDK, SYGVNS.

The CDR3 sequence: CASSDVTGGTDTQYF. CDR3 DNA: TGTGCCAGCAGCGATGTAACAGGGGGCACAGATACGCAGTATTTT. This rearrangement joins TRBV9 to TRBJ2-3, with TRBD1 matching 7 bases. Germline loops: CDR1 SGDLS, CDR2 YYNGEE. After removal of 3 bases from V and 1 base from J, the junction contained 5 bases not matched to a gene. The CDR3 covers 15 residues.

The chain joins TRBV18 to TRBJ1-1; a possible D gene is TRBD1 (5 bases). V was trimmed by 8 bases and J by 3 bases, leaving 13 bases between them. CDR3 length equals 13 residues. Germline values: CDR1 KGHSH, CDR2 LQKENI. The CDR3 region is CASRGEGDTEAFF. The CDR3 bases are TGTGCCAGCCGGGGCGAGGGTGACACTGAAGCTTTCTTT.

The gene calls are TRBV5-6 and TRBJ1-6; D is unclear. With 0 bases removed from V and 0 bases from J, the gap between germline ends came to 7 bases. Per the germline V gene, CDR1 is SGHDT and CDR2 is YYEEEE. CDR3 length equals 16 residues. Here the CDR3 reads CASSLGRSSYNSPLHF. In DNA form, the CDR3 reads TGTGCCAGCAGCTTGGGCAGGAGCTCCTATAATTCACCCCTCCACTTT.

The genes are TRBV7-2 and TRBJ1-2, with 9 bases identical to TRBD1. The CDR3 extends over 14 amino acids. Trimming took 5 bases from V and 5 from J; bases not matched to a gene: 6. From germline, CDR1 is SGHTA and CDR2 FQGNSA. The CDR3 DNA follows: TGTGCCAGCAGCACAGGACAGGGGAGATATGGCTACACCTTC. Translated, it gives CASSTGQGRYGYTF.

The V call is TRBV20-1, the J call TRBJ1-1; unclear D gene. CDR1 and CDR2 (germline): DFQATT, SNEGSKA (reference sequence). V was trimmed by 2 bases and J by 7 bases, leaving 5 bases between them. This CDR3 has 10 residues. The CDR3, as DNA: TGCAGTGCTAGACTGATTGAAGCTTTCTTT. Its translation is CSARLIEAFF.

This chain uses TRBV13 with TRBJ1-1; 9 bases agree with TRBD1. V was clipped by 5 bases and J by 1 base; unmatched bases: 17. The germline V gene has CDR1 PRHDT and CDR2 FYEKMQ (reference sequence). The CDR3 extends over 19 amino acids. The CDR3 loop reads CASSPGGTGGAQGNTEAFF. Written as DNA, the CDR3 is TGTGCCAGCAGCCCGGGAGGCACAGGGGGCGCTCAGGGGAACACTGAAGCTTTCTTT.

This chain links TRBV19 with TRBJ2-4; D is possibly TRBD1 or TRBD2 (5 bases each). This CDR3 is built from 13 residues. Germline V gives CDR1 LNHDA, CDR2 SQIVND (reference sequence). V was shortened by 3 bases and J by 2 bases, with 5 bases between the two germline ends. For the CDR3, the DNA is TGTGCCAGTAGTATGGGACCCAAAAACATTCAGTACTTC. Protein sequence: CASSMGPKNIQYF.

The chain links TRBV7-9 to TRBJ2-4; D possibly matches TRBD1 or TRBD2 (6 bases each). The CDR3 runs to 17 residues. V was cut by 0 bases and J by 2 bases, with 14 bases left in between. Germline lookup yields CDR1 SEHNR and CDR2 FQNEAQ (reference sequence). The CDR3 bases are TGTGCCAGCAGCTTAGCGCAAGGGGGGAGGACCAAAAACATTCAGTACTTC. Translating it yields CASSLAQGGRTKNIQYF.

The chain has TRBV5-4 and TRBJ2-1; D not resolved. V lost 2 bases, J lost 8 bases, and 11 bases lay in between. The V gene's germline CDR1 is SGHNT and CDR2 YYREEE (reference sequence). CDR3 length: 13 amino acids. In DNA, the CDR3 is TGTGCCAGCAGCTTCGCCCTGGTAGATGAGCAGTTCTTC. It encodes CASSFALVDEQFF.

This chain connects TRBV10-3 to TRBJ2-1, with 11 bases that match TRBD1. From germline, CDR1 is ENHRY and CDR2 SYGVKD. The CDR3 spans 17 residues. V shed 3 bases and J 6 bases; nucleotides not matched to a gene: 10. The CDR3 nucleotides are TGTGCCATCAGTGAACACCCCGGGACAGGGGGTCGCAATGAGCAGTTCTTC. Translating gives CAISEHPGTGGRNEQFF.

The rearrangement uses TRBV14 and TRBJ1-1, with D unresolved. Per the germline V gene, CDR1 is SGHDN and CDR2 is FVKESK. This CDR3 region has 15 residues. V was cut by 0 bases and J by 1 base, with 9 bases left in between. The CDR3 DNA follows: TGTGCCAGCAGCCAAGATCGGTGGCGGAACACTGAAGCTTTCTTT. Translation: CASSQDRWRNTEAFF.

J is TRBJ2-4 and V is TRBV14; D is ambiguous. The CDR3 extends over 15 amino acids. Germline assignment: CDR1 SGHDN and CDR2 FVKESK. V was shortened by 3 bases and J by 0 bases, with 9 bases between the two germline ends. CDR3 loop: CASSQGVLAKNIQYF. CDR3 coding DNA: TGTGCCAGCAGCCAGGGTGTGCTAGCCAAAAACATTCAGTACTTC.